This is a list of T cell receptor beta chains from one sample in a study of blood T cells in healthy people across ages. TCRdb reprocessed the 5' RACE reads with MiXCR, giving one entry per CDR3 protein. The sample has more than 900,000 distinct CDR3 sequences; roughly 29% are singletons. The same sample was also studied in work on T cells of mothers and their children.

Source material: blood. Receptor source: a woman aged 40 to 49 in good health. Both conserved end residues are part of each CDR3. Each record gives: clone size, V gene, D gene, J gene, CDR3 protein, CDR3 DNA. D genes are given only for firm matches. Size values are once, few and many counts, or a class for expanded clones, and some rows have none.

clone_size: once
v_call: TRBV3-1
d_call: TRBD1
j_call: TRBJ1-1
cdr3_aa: CASSPRDRSLNTGAFF
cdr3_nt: TGTGCCAGCAGCCCCCGGGACAGGAGCTTGAACACTGGAGCTTTCTTT

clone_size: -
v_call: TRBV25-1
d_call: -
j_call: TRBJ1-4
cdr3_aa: CASRATEKLFF
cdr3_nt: TGTGCCAGCAGGGCCACTGAAAAACTGTTTTTT

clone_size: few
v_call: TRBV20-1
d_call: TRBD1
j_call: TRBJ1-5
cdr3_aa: CSVLPLRPGQGDQPQHF
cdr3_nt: TGCAGTGTCTTACCCTTACGACCGGGACAGGGAGATCAGCCCCAGCATTTT

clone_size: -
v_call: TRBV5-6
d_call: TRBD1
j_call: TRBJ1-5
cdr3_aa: CASSQGQLNQPQHF
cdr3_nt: TGTGCCAGCAGCCAGGGACAGCTCAATCAGCCCCAGCATTTT

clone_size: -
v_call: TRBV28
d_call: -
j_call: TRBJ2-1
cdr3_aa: CASSRATDSRLDEQFF
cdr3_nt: TGTGCCAGCAGCCGGGCGACAGATAGTCGATTGGATGAGCAGTTCTTC

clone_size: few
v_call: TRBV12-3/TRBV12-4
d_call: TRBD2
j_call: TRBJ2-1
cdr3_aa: CASSFRVAGRGREQFF
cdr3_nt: TGTGCCAGCAGTTTTAGGGTAGCGGGGCGAGGCCGTGAGCAGTTCTTC

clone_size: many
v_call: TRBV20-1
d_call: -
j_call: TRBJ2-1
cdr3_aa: CSVRDGTVLRGGQFF
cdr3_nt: TGCAGTGTCAGGGACGGGACCGTCTTGAGAGGGGGGCAGTTCTTC

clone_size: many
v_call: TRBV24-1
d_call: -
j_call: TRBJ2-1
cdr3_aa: CATSGAGRANEQFF
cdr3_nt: TGTGCCACCAGTGGGGCGGGCCGGGCCAATGAGCAGTTCTTC

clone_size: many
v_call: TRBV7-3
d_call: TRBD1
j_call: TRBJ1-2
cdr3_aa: CASSLGQGSMDGYTF
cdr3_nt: TGTGCCAGCAGCTTAGGACAGGGCTCAATGGATGGCTACACCTTC

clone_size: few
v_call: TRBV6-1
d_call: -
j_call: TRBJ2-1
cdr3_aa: CASQIYNEQFF
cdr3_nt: TGTGCCAGCCAAATCTACAATGAGCAGTTCTTC

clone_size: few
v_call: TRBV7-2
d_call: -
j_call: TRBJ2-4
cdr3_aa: CASSPRDGFYNEQYF
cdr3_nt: TGTGCCAGCAGCCCCCGGGACGGATTCTACAATGAGCAGTACTTC

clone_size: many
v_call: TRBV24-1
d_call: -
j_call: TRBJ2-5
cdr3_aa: CATSDPIGGGETQYF
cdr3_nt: TGTGCCACCAGTGACCCTATTGGGGGCGGAGAGACCCAGTACTTC

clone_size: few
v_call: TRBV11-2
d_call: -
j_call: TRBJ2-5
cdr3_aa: CAGSLDRETQYF
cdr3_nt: TGTGCCGGCAGCTTAGACCGGGAGACCCAGTACTTC

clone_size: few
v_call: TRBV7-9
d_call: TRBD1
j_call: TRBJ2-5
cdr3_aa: CASSNPGDRVSETQYF
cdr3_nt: TGTGCCAGCAGCAACCCAGGGGACAGGGTTTCGGAGACCCAGTACTTC

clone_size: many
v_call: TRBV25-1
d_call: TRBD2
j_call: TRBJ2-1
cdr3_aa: CASSALASGTSFSIRWNEQFF
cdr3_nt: TGTGCCAGCAGTGCCTTGGCCTCCGGGACTAGCTTCTCCATACGATGGAATGAGCAGTTCTTC

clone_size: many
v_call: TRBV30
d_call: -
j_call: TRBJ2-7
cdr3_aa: CAWAATDPYEQYF
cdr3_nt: TGTGCCTGGGCCGCGACAGATCCCTACGAGCAGTACTTC

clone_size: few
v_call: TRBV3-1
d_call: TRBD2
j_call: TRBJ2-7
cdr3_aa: CASSRHRSGENSYEQYF
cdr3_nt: TGTGCCAGCAGCCGCCATCGTAGCGGGGAAAATTCCTACGAGCAGTACTTC

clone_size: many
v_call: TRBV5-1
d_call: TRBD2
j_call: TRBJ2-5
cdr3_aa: CASSTGLAGIQETQYF
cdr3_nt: TGCGCCAGCAGCACGGGACTAGCGGGGATACAAGAGACCCAGTACTTC

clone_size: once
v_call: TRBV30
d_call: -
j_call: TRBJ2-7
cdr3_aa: CAWSGRGHRTEQYF
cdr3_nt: TGTGCCTGGAGTGGAAGGGGACACCGTACCGAGCAGTACTTC

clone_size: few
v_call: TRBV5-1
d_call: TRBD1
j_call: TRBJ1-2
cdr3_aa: CASSPGLTGGDSYTF
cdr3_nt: TGCGCCAGCAGCCCGGGATTGACAGGGGGCGATAGCTACACCTTC

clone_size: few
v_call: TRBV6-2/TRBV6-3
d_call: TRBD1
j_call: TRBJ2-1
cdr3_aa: CASSYLGTGSTYNEQFF
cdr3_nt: TGTGCCAGCAGTTACCTTGGGACAGGGTCCACCTACAATGAGCAGTTCTTC

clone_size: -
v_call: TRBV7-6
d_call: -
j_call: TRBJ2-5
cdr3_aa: CASGLSEETQYF
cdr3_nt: TGTGCCAGTGGCTTAAGTGAAGAGACCCAGTACTTC

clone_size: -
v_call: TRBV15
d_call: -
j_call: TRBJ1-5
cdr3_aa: CATSRDGGAGQPQHF
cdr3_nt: TGTGCCACCAGCAGAGATGGAGGGGCGGGACAGCCCCAGCATTTT

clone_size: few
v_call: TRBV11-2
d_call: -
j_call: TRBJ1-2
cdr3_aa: CASSLAASLNYGYTF
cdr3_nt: TGTGCCAGCAGCTTAGCAGCCAGCCTCAACTATGGCTACACCTTC

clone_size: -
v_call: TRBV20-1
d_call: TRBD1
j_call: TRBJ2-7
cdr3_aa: CSARDGLQGAYEQYF
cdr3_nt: TGCAGTGCTAGAGATGGACTACAGGGGGCCTACGAGCAGTACTTC

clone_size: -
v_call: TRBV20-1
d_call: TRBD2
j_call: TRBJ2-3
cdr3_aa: CSAIGTSGTDTQYF
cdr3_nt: TGCAGTGCTATCGGGACTAGTGGCACAGATACGCAGTATTTT

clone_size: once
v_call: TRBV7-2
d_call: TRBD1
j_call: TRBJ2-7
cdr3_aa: CASSLRWTDRGYEQYF
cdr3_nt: TGTGCCAGCAGCTTACGTTGGACGGACAGGGGCTACGAGCAGTACTTC

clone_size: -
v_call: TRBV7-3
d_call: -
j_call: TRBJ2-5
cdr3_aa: CASSSLDGQGNEQYF
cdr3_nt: TGCGCCAGCAGCTCCCTTGATGGCCAAGGGAATGAGCAGTACTTC

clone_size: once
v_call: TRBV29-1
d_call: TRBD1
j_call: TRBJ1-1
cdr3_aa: CSVEQGASLVAAFF
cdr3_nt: TGCAGCGTTGAACAGGGGGCGTCGTTGGTTGCAGCTTTCTTT

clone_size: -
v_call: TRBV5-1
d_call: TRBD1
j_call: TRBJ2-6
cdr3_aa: CASRRDRGFAGANVRTF
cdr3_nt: TGCGCCAGCCGACGGGACAGGGGCTTTGCTGGGGCCAACGTCCGGACTTTC

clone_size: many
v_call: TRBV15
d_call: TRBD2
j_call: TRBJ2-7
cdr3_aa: CATSRGWRGGVEQYF
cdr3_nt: TGTGCCACCAGCAGAGGTTGGCGGGGGGGGGTTGAGCAGTACTTC

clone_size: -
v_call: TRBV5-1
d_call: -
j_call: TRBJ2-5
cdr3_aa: CASSLLLTETQYF
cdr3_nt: TGCGCCAGCAGCTTGCTTTTAACGGAGACCCAGTACTTC

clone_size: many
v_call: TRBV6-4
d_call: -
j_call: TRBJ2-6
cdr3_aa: CASSDTRSGANVLTF
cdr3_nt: TGTGCCAGCAGCGACACTAGATCTGGGGCCAACGTCCTGACTTTC

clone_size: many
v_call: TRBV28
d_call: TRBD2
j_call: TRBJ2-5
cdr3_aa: CASSFLTSGGAETQYF
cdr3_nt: TGTGCCAGCAGTTTTTTGACTAGCGGGGGGGCAGAGACCCAGTACTTC

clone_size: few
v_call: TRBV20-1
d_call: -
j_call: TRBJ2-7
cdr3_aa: CSAERASGSYEQYF
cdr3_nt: TGCAGTGCTGAGCGAGCCTCAGGCTCCTACGAGCAGTACTTC

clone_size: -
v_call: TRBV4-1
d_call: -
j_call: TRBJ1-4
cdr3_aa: CASSPWAELSEKLFF
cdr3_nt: TGCGCCAGCAGCCCCTGGGCGGAGCTGAGTGAAAAACTGTTTTTT

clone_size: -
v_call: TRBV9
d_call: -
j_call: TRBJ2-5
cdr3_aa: CASSVGPGGWGETQYF
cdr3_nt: TGTGCCAGCAGCGTAGGCCCCGGGGGCTGGGGAGAGACCCAGTACTTC

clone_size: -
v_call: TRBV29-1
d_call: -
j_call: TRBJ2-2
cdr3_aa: CSGRNTGELFF
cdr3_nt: TGCAGCGGCCGGAACACCGGGGAGCTGTTTTTT

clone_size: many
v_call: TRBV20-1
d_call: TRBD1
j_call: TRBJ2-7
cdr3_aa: CSARDGTGGPHEQYF
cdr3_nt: TGCAGTGCTAGAGATGGGACAGGGGGCCCCCACGAGCAGTACTTC

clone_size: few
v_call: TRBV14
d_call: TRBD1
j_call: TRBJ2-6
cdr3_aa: CASSQDLTGQGRSGANVLTF
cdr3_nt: TGTGCCAGCAGCCAAGATCTGACGGGACAGGGCCGATCTGGGGCCAACGTCCTGACTTTC

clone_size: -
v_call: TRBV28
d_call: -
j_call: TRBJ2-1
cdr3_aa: CASSPTAIYNEQFF
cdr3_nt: TGTGCCAGCAGTCCGACAGCGATCTACAATGAGCAGTTCTTC

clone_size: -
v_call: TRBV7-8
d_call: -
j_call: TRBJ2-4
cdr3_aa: CASSLDTGRVGNIQYF
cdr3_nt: TGTGCCAGCAGCTTAGATACAGGTCGTGTGGGGAACATTCAGTACTTC

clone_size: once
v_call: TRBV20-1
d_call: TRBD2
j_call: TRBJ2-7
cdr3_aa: CSARLLAGLWEQYF
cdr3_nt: TGCAGTGCTCGACTTCTAGCGGGATTATGGGAGCAGTACTTC

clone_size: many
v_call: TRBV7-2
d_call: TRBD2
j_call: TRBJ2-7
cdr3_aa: CASSFALAGAMSSYEQYF
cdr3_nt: TGTGCCAGCAGCTTCGCACTAGCGGGGGCTATGAGCTCCTACGAGCAGTACTTC

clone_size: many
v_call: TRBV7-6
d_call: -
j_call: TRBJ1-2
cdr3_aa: CASSPQGILSGYTF
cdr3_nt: TGTGCCAGCAGCCCACAGGGAATCCTCAGCGGCTACACCTTC

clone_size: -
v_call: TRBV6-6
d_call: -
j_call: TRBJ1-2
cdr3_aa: CASVPGEGGYTF
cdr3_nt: TGTGCCAGCGTGCCGGGAGAGGGTGGCTACACCTTC

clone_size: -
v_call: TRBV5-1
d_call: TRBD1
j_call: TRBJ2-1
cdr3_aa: CTSKPGTGQNEQFF
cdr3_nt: TGCACCAGCAAACCCGGGACAGGCCAGAATGAGCAGTTCTTC

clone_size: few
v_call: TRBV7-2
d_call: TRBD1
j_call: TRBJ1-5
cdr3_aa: CASSARDRGRNQPQHF
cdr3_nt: TGTGCCAGCAGCGCCCGGGACAGGGGACGCAATCAGCCCCAGCATTTT

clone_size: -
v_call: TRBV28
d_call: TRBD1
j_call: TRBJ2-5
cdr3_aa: CASSPTPGGPQYF
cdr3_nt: TGTGCCAGCAGTCCCACCCCAGGGGGACCCCAGTACTTC

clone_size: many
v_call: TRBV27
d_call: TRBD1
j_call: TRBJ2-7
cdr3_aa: CASSLGTGVKEQYF
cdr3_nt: TGTGCCAGCAGTCTGGGGACAGGGGTAAAAGAGCAGTACTTC

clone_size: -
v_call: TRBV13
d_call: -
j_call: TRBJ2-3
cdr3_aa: CASNRGEGTDTQYF
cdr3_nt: TGTGCCAGCAATAGGGGGGAGGGCACAGATACGCAGTATTTT

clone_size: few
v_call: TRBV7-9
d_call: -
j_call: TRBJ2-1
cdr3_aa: CASSSQGAEQFF
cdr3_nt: TGTGCCAGCAGCTCGCAGGGAGCTGAGCAGTTCTTC

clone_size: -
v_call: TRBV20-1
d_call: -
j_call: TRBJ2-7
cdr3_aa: CSAESTGSYEQYF
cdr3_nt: TGCAGTGCTGAAAGTACGGGGTCCTACGAGCAGTACTTC